The table lists the clone carrying this T cell receptor beta chain with many counts. Amplified TCR beta CDR3 regions derived from RNA transcripts. The HTBI primer set served for first-round RT-PCR of the TCR CDR3. TCRdb reprocessed the multiplex PCR reads with MiXCR, giving one entry per CDR3 protein. The table lists fewer than 350,000 distinct CDR3 sequences, roughly 20% of them singletons. These data belong to a study of T cells in Graves' hyperthyroidism and ophthalmopathy. There are 15 residues in the CDR3. Germline CDR1 and CDR2: SGHAT and FQNNGV. The junction had 10 bases not matched to a gene; V was cut back by 7 bases and J by 3 bases.

The specimen sequenced was blood. The sequence derives from a woman between 35 and 50 years old with Graves' ophthalmopathy. The genes are TRBV11-2 and TRBJ1-1, with 8 bases fitting TRBD1. CDR3 sequence reads: CASTTTGGGDTEAFF. CDR3 sequence (DNA): TGTGCCAGCACCACAACAGGGGGAGGAGACACTGAAGCTTTCTTT.